This paragraph reports one TCR beta chain. This entry is derived from a study of blood T cell repertoires in COVID-19. Study summary: The origin of the acute and convalescent COVID-19 samples was the United States, Italy and Spain. From T cells, B-cell-depleted T cells, or PBMCs came the material, which was cDNA or gDNA.

Trimming left V 5 bases short and J 0 bases short, with 14 bases between. The CDR3 contains 15 residues. Germline CDR1 and CDR2: LNHDA and SQIVND (reference sequence). The data were produced by immunoSEQ multiplex PCR, yet TCRdb's version contains in-frame clones alone and is incomplete. The sample gives 450,000 or so clones, about 90% of which show up once; 0.8% to 0.9% is in the top ten. This chain uses TRBV19 with TRBJ2-7, with D maybe TRBD2 (6 bases). The sequencing input was peripheral blood. The clonotype comes from a young man with COVID-19, enrolled during active disease. CDR3 in DNA: TGTGCCAGTAGTTTCCGGGACGGGAGCTCCTACGAGCAGTACTTC. Residues: CASSFRDGSSYEQYF. Full variable domain (outside the CDR3, taken from reference TRBV19 and TRBJ2-7): DGGITQSPKYLFRKEGQNVTLSCEQNLNHDAMYWYRQDPGQGLRLIYYSQIVNDFQKGDIAEGYSVSREKKESFPLTVTSAQKNPTAFYLCASSFRDGSSYEQYFGPGTRLTVT.